This passage covers 30 T cell receptor beta chains from one sample sequenced in a study of spatial heterogeneity in lung cancer. Whole-study results and caveats: The number of expanded tumor alpha and beta chains correlated with mutation number.

The time point is: sample taken at primary tumor resection. Each CDR3 protein is one row after TCRdb ran MiXCR on the 5' RACE reads. Of under 6,000 distinct CDR3 sequences in the sample, 7.4% were seen once. Their recognized antigens are unknown. The sequencing used lung tumor tissue, collected at surgery. The receptors shown here come from a male donor with early-stage non-small cell lung cancer.

The table lists this clonotype with many counts. The V call is TRBV19, the J call TRBJ1-3; no definite D call. V was pared by 3 bases and J by 3 bases, with 3 bases between. The CDR3 loop spans 12 amino acids. CDR1 LNHDA and CDR2 SQIVND come from the germline V gene (reference sequence). CDR3 DNA: TGTGCCAGTAGTATTCTTGGAAACACCATATATTTT. It yields the protein CASSILGNTIYF.

This clonotype is judged medium-sized (0.01 to 0.1%). CDR3 DNA sequence: TGTGCCAGCAGCCAGTGGGGAGGCGAGACCCAGTACTTC. Translating it yields CASSQWGGETQYF. The gene calls are TRBV3-1 and TRBJ2-5; TRBD2 is a possible D gene (6 bases). The germline CDR1 and CDR2 sequences are LGHDT and YNNKEL (reference sequence). The CDR3 runs 13 residues. V was pared by 3 bases and J by 5 bases, with 10 bases between.

The genes are TRBV4-2 and TRBJ2-1; D possibly matches TRBD1 or TRBD2 (5 bases each). Per the germline V gene, CDR1 is LGHNA and CDR2 is YNFKEQ. Trimming shortened V by 2 bases and J by 8 bases, and 13 bases separated the two germline ends. CDR3 length: 14 residues. The CDR3 nucleotides read TGTGCCAGCAGCCAAATGGGACGGTCGGATGAGCAGTTCTTC. Protein: CASSQMGRSDEQFF.

This clonotype qualifies as medium-sized. The chain recombines TRBV10-3 with TRBJ1-3; D is perhaps TRBD1 (5 bases). CDR1 ENHRY and CDR2 SYGVKD come from the germline V gene. The CDR3 totals 13 residues. V was pared by 4 bases and J by 2 bases, with 6 bases between. The CDR3 nucleotides read TGTGCCATCAGTGTGGGACCTGGAAACACCATATATTTT. As protein: CAISVGPGNTIYF.

This clonotype ranks as medium-sized. The chain recombines TRBV12-3 or TRBV12-4 with TRBJ2-6; D gene uncertain. The CDR3 is 16 amino acids. Trimming removed 7 bases at V and 0 bases at J, with 13 bases between. The CDR3 DNA sequence: TGTGCCAGCACTCGTGACTCACCCTCTGGGGCCAACGTCCTGACTTTC. It codes for CASTRDSPSGANVLTF.

The V and J genes are TRBV6-2 or TRBV6-3 and TRBJ2-4; D unresolved. Germline loops: CDR1 MNHEY, CDR2 SVGEGT. CDR3 length equals 14 residues. V lost 7 bases to trimming and J lost 5 bases, with 15 bases between them. The CDR3 nucleotides are TGTGCCAGCAACCCCGGGCGAAAAGAAAACATTCAGTACTTC. This encodes CASNPGRKENIQYF.

Regarding this clonotype: Being one base from a much bigger clone, this may be a read error. This chain uses TRBV10-1 with TRBJ2-1; D is perhaps TRBD2 (6 bases). Germline V lookup: CDR1 WNHNN, CDR2 SYGVQD (reference sequence). V was cut by 5 bases and J by 11 bases, with 19 bases left in between. The length of the CDR3 is 14 residues. This chain's CDR3 is CASSMTRLDDKQFF. The CDR3 DNA is TGCGCCAGCAGTATGACTAGGCTAGACGATAAGCAGTTCTTC.

This clonotype was observed many times. The chain couples TRBV28 to TRBJ2-7; possible D gene TRBD2, 5 bases. The CDR3 spans 12 residues. Germline assignment: CDR1 MDHEN and CDR2 SYDVKM. The V and J ends lost 1 base and 6 bases respectively, with 7 bases between them. CDR3 in DNA: TGTGCCAGCAGTTTATTCCGGGGCGAGCAGTACTTC. The encoded protein is CASSLFRGEQYF.

This sequence joins TRBV20-1 and TRBJ2-3; D is perhaps TRBD1 (6 bases). V was pared by 0 bases and J by 0 bases, with 13 bases between. The CDR3 sequence is 16 residues long. In germline, CDR1 is DFQATT, CDR2 SNEGSKA (reference sequence). CDR3 nucleotides: TGCAGTGCTAGAGATTTCAGGGGTACTAGCACAGATACGCAGTATTTT. As protein: CSARDFRGTSTDTQYF.

This sequence joins TRBV28 and TRBJ2-3, with 8 bases identical to TRBD2. The CDR3 is made up of 17 amino acids. Germline V gene data show CDR1 as MDHEN and CDR2 as SYDVKM. V dropped 3 bases and J dropped 2; count of bases not matched to a gene: 10. CDR3 coding DNA: TGTGCCAGCAGTTTGGGGTTCACTAGCGGAAACACAGATACGCAGTATTTT. Its protein product is CASSLGFTSGNTDTQYF.

J is TRBJ2-1 and V is TRBV20-1; no definite D call. The CDR3 consists of 14 residues. Germline V gene data show CDR1 as DFQATT and CDR2 as SNEGSKA (reference sequence). Trimming stripped 4 bases from V and 2 bases from J, with 12 bases between. Written as DNA, the CDR3 is TGCAGTGCTACCGCTGACGCCCCCTACAATGAGCAGTTCTTC. It translates to CSATADAPYNEQFF.

This clonotype was counted many times. The rearrangement uses TRBV28 and TRBJ1-2; 10 bases are a match to TRBD1. The germline CDR1 and CDR2 sequences are MDHEN and SYDVKM. The CDR3 has 15 residues. With 5 bases clipped from V and 5 bases from J, the junction kept 8 bases outside the gene matches. DNA of the CDR3: TGTGCCAGCAGTCAGACGGGACAGGGGACTTATGGCTACACCTTC. It codes for CASSQTGQGTYGYTF.

In this sample, this clonotype turned up many times. V and J are TRBV29-1 and TRBJ2-3; 14 bases agree with TRBD2. Germline V gene data show CDR1 as SQVTM and CDR2 as ANQGSEA. The CDR3 extends over 12 amino acids. V shed 7 bases and J 10 bases; nucleotides not matched to a gene: 4. Here the CDR3 reads CSAPGLAGAQYF. The DNA of the CDR3 is TGCAGCGCTCCGGGACTAGCGGGAGCGCAGTATTTT.

This clonotype was recorded a few times. The chain is built from TRBV14 and TRBJ1-2, with no clear D. In germline, CDR1 is SGHDN, CDR2 FVKESK. V dropped 4 bases and J dropped 5 bases, with 20 bases sitting between them. The CDR3 extends over 16 amino acids. The CDR3 DNA reads as TGTGCCAGCAGCCGGAGATCCGCAGGAGGGTGGTATGGCTACACCTTC. The encoded protein is CASSRRSAGGWYGYTF.

This clonotype was recorded at least ten times. CDR3 coding DNA: TGCAGTGCGGAACCCGGGACTCAAGCAAACAATGAGCAGTTCTTC. As protein: CSAEPGTQANNEQFF. The V and J genes are TRBV20-1 and TRBJ2-1; TRBD2 might be the D (6 bases). The CDR3 has 15 amino acids. With 6 bases removed from V and 5 bases from J, the gap between germline ends came to 20 bases. Germline V lookup: CDR1 DFQATT, CDR2 SNEGSKA (reference sequence).

This clonotype was seen a few times. The V and J genes are TRBV3-1 and TRBJ1-5; maybe TRBD1 (6 bases). Trimming cost V 1 base and J 9 bases, with 16 bases left between them. The CDR3 contains 15 residues. Germline V gene lookup returns CDR1 LGHDT and CDR2 YNNKEL (reference sequence). This CDR3 reads CASSQGIGGDRPQHF. The DNA of the CDR3 is TGTGCCAGCAGCCAAGGTATCGGGGGCGATCGGCCCCAGCATTTT.

This clonotype occurred many times. V usage is TRBV20-1 and J usage is TRBJ1-5, with D tentatively TRBD1 (6 bases). This CDR3 comprises 14 residues. The germline V gene encodes CDR1 DFQATT and CDR2 SNEGSKA (reference sequence). V shed 0 bases and J shed 7 bases, with 13 bases lying between them. In DNA form, the CDR3 reads TGCAGTGCTAGAGATAGGGGGTCTCGCCAGCCCCAGCATTTT. Its translation: CSARDRGSRQPQHF.

The sample holds many counts of this clonotype. The chain employs TRBV20-1 and TRBJ1-4; D unresolved. Germline loops: CDR1 DFQATT, CDR2 SNEGSKA (reference sequence). Trimming left V 5 bases short and J 5 bases short, with 9 bases between. The CDR3 has 12 residues. The CDR3: CSAPGGNEKLFF. Here the CDR3 DNA reads TGCAGTGCTCCCGGCGGGAATGAAAAACTGTTTTTT.

The CDR3: CASGEVADTQYF. CDR3 nucleotides: TGTGCCAGCGGGGAGGTTGCAGATACGCAGTATTTT. J is TRBJ2-3 and V is TRBV3-1, with D perhaps TRBD2 (6 bases). The germline V and J ends were trimmed by 8 bases and 4 bases, with 10 bases remaining between them. Germline CDR1 is LGHDT and CDR2 is YNNKEL (reference sequence). This CDR3 is 12 amino acids long.

This clonotype was observed a handful of times. V and J are TRBV3-1 and TRBJ2-7, with a weak D call TRBD2 (6 bases). The V gene lost 1 base and the J gene lost 6 bases, with 19 bases spanning the gap. This CDR3 spans 16 amino acids. CDR1 LGHDT and CDR2 YNNKEL come from the germline V gene (reference sequence). CDR3 sequence: CASSQGVAGRGSEQYF. DNA for the CDR3: TGTGCCAGCAGCCAAGGCGTGGCCGGGAGAGGGAGCGAGCAGTACTTC.

Note on this clonotype: One junction end does not reproduce the germline sequence, and a read error may be involved. The CDR3 protein is CQQSLSGRPSEQYF. The CDR3 DNA follows: TGCCAGCAGTCACTTAGCGGGAGACCCAGCGAGCAGTACTTC. The chain links TRBV11-2 to TRBJ2-7; TRBD2 aligns across 9 bases. CDR3 length: 14 residues. Germline lookup yields CDR1 SGHAT and CDR2 FQNNGV.

This clonotype is categorized as medium-sized. The rearrangement links TRBV30 to TRBJ2-7, with 7 bases aligning to TRBD1. Unmatched junction bases numbered 5, after V lost 3 bases and J lost 3 bases. Germline CDR1 and CDR2: GTSNPN and SVGIG (reference sequence). The length of the CDR3 is 13 residues. CDR3 protein: CAWSGQDLYEQYF. The CDR3 bases are TGTGCCTGGAGCGGACAGGACCTCTACGAGCAGTACTTC.

This clonotype counts as large. The genes are TRBV5-1 and TRBJ2-7; D unresolved. V shed 7 bases and J shed 6 bases, with 11 bases lying between them. From germline, CDR1 is SGHRS and CDR2 YFSETQ. The length of the CDR3 is 11 residues. CDR3 nucleotide sequence: TGCGCCAGCGGCCAAGGGCCCGAGCAGTACTTC. It specifies CASGQGPEQYF.

CDR3 bases: TGTGCCATCAGTGACTCTAATCAGCCCCAGCATTTT. This gives the protein CAISDSNQPQHF. The V gene is TRBV10-3, the J gene TRBJ1-5; D gene uncertain. The germline V gene has CDR1 ENHRY and CDR2 SYGVKD. The CDR3 extends over 12 amino acids. Trimming cost V 3 bases and J 4 bases, with 4 bases left between them.

This clonotype is medium-sized within its sample. The chain recombines TRBV6-1 with TRBJ1-2, with D possibly TRBD1 on 5 matching bases. V shed 4 bases and J shed 0 bases, with 9 bases lying between them. The CDR3 is 14 amino acids. The germline CDR1 and CDR2 sequences are MNHNS and SASEGT. Here the CDR3 reads CASSASGTNYGYTF. In nucleotides, the CDR3 is TGTGCCAGCAGTGCTTCAGGGACTAACTATGGCTACACCTTC.

This clonotype was observed at least ten times. Because the CDR3's place on the DNA is in doubt, the DNA is left out and the CDR3 is given as listed by TCRdb. This chain joins TRBV7-5 and TRBJ2-7; TRBD1, the table's D call, was not compared with the DNA. TRBV7-5 is described as a pseudogene. The CDR3 has 17 residues if both end residues are counted. Here the CDR3 reads CISVSEGQPTVAYEQYF.

This clonotype was picked up many times. This chain joins TRBV20-1 and TRBJ2-1; 9 nucleotides align to TRBD2. The CDR3 consists of 16 residues. J lost 5 bases, V lost 1 base, and 9 bases had no gene match. The germline V gene has CDR1 DFQATT and CDR2 SNEGSKA (reference sequence). The CDR3 DNA reads as TGCAGTGCTAGAGGCCCGACTAGCGGTGGAGACAATGAGCAGTTCTTC. It specifies CSARGPTSGGDNEQFF.

The chain is built from TRBV28 and TRBJ2-5, with 8 bases lining up with TRBD1. V gave up 7 bases and J gave up 4 bases; unmatched junction bases: 11. The germline V gene encodes CDR1 MDHEN and CDR2 SYDVKM. The CDR3 is 15 residues long. The CDR3 DNA follows: TGTGCCAGCAACACGCCGAAAGACAGGGGAGAGACCCAGTACTTC. Its translation: CASNTPKDRGETQYF.

In this sample, this clonotype turned up many times. In this CDR3 the conserved last residue, phenylalanine or tryptophan, is missing, so a read error is likely. The DNA is omitted, as the CDR3 cannot be located on it reliably, and the CDR3 follows TCRdb's listing. CDR3 region: CASSLEFRFSSFC. The chain links TRBV7-7 to TRBJ1-4. CDR1 SSHAT and CDR2 FNYEAQ come from the germline V gene (reference sequence). The CDR3 length is 13 residues, termini included.

This clonotype was seen many times. The V and J genes are TRBV10-3 and TRBJ1-5; a possible D gene is TRBD1 (5 bases). The ends were cut back, 10 bases at V and 4 bases at J, with 14 bases in the middle. The germline CDR1 and CDR2 sequences are ENHRY and SYGVKD. The CDR3 is 13 amino acids. CDR3 in DNA: TGTGCCACCGGGGACCCACGAAATCAGCCCCAGCATTTT. This gives the protein CATGDPRNQPQHF.